What follows are 9 T cell receptor beta chains derived from one specimen sequenced in a study of T cells in Graves' hyperthyroidism and ophthalmopathy (dated by TCRdb to 2018 to 2020). Library method: multiplex PCR. For sequencing, an Illumina HiSeq 2000 was employed. The TCR beta CDR3 regions were amplified from RNA transcripts. A first-round RT-PCR of the TCR CDR3 used the HTBI primer set with the Qiagen OneStep RT-PCR kit. Using fastp at Q25 and MiXCR, TCRdb reprocessed the public reads and kept productive beta chains. One record per CDR3 amino acid sequence lists the most common genes and DNA. The sample yields 600,000 to 700,000 distinct CDR3 sequences; roughly 14% were counted once. About 4.5% of the sample is taken by the ten largest. Material: blood. The receptors shown here come from a woman in her thirties or forties with Graves' ophthalmopathy.

This clonotype showed up many times. The rearrangement joins TRBV6-5 to TRBJ2-1, with 9 nucleotides matching TRBD1. Germline loops: CDR1 MNHEY, CDR2 SVGAGI. The CDR3 covers 15 residues. J was trimmed by 7 bases and V by 4 bases; bases with no gene match: 8. The CDR3 region is CASSFPGTGRNEQFF. CDR3 nucleotide sequence: TGTGCCAGCAGTTTTCCCGGGACAGGGCGGAATGAGCAGTTCTTC.

This rearrangement joins TRBV30 to TRBJ2-7; D possibly uses TRBD1 or TRBD2 (5 bases each). V shed 1 base and J shed 4 bases, with 14 bases lying between them. Germline CDR1 and CDR2: GTSNPN and SVGIG (reference sequence). This CDR3 is 14 amino acids long. The CDR3 is CAWSGGPSTYEQYF. As DNA, the CDR3 is TGTGCCTGGAGTGGGGGACCTAGCACTTACGAGCAGTACTTC.

This clonotype appeared many times. The rearrangement joins TRBV6-1 to TRBJ1-5; D is unresolved. CDR1 MNHNS and CDR2 SASEGT come from the germline V gene. V gave up 1 base and J gave up 4 bases, with 5 bases separating them. The CDR3 is made up of 13 amino acids. As DNA, the CDR3 is TGTGCCAGCAGTGAAGACCATAATCAGCCCCAGCATTTT. Encoded protein: CASSEDHNQPQHF.

There are a few counts of this clonotype. V usage is TRBV11-2 and J usage is TRBJ2-7, with 8 nucleotides matching TRBD1. The V gene's germline CDR1 is SGHAT and CDR2 FQNNGV. V dropped 2 bases and J dropped 9; count of bases not matched to a gene: 3. This CDR3 comprises 12 residues. The CDR3 region has the DNA TGTGCCAGCAGCTTATCCCAGGGGGCGCAGTACTTC. Protein product: CASSLSQGAQYF.

This clonotype has at least ten counts. This chain joins TRBV6-4 and TRBJ2-2, with D possibly matching TRBD1 (5 bases). The CDR3 consists of 14 residues. V lost 6 bases to trimming and J lost 4 bases, with 12 bases between them. Germline lookup yields CDR1 MRHNA and CDR2 SNTAGT. CDR3: CASRKGPGTGELFF. The CDR3 nucleotides are TGTGCCAGCAGAAAGGGGCCAGGCACCGGGGAGCTGTTTTTT.

This clonotype was recorded a few times. One end of the junction fails to match germline, which may point to a read error. The chain combines TRBV9 with TRBJ2-5; TRBD1 agrees at 7 bases. The CDR3 consists of 14 residues. Germline CDR1 SGDLS, CDR2 YYNGEE. DNA for the CDR3: TGTGCCAGCAGCGGTAGGGACAGCCAAAAGACCCAGTACTTC. This gives the protein CASSGRDSQKTQYF. The entire variable domain, with the rest obtained from reference TRBV9 and TRBJ2-5, is as follows: DSGVTQTPKHLITATGQRVTLRCSPRSGDLSVYWYQQSLDQGLQFLIQYYNGEERAKGNILERFSAQQFPDLHSELNLSSLELGDSALYFCASSGRDSQKTQYFGPGTRLLVL.

This clonotype was recorded many times. The CDR3 reads CASSNPDQPQHF. The DNA for the CDR3 is TGTGCCAGCAGCAACCCGGATCAGCCCCAGCATTTT. The chain uses TRBV6-2 or TRBV6-3 and TRBJ1-5; D is unclear. Deletions cut 6 bases from V and 5 bases from J, with 8 bases between. The CDR3 is made up of 12 amino acids. The germline V gene encodes CDR1 MNHEY and CDR2 SVGEGT.

This clonotype was seen a handful of times. The rearrangement links TRBV12-3 or TRBV12-4 to TRBJ1-5; 9 bases align to TRBD1. The CDR3 contains 17 residues. Trimming removed 3 bases from V and 2 bases from J; junction bases left unmatched: 8. CDR3 region: CASSLIPQGAGNQPQHF. The CDR3 nucleotides read TGTGCCAGCAGTTTGATACCACAGGGGGCTGGCAATCAGCCCCAGCATTTT.

The V and J genes are TRBV20-1 and TRBJ2-7; D is possibly TRBD1 (6 bases). CDR3 size: 14 residues. V was shortened by 3 bases and J by 0 bases, with 12 bases between the two germline ends. Per germline, CDR1 DFQATT and CDR2 SNEGSKA (reference sequence). Here the CDR3 reads CSASRQAFSYEQYF. The DNA of the CDR3 is TGCAGTGCTAGTCGACAGGCATTCTCCTACGAGCAGTACTTC.